The clone carrying this TCR beta chain showed up just a few times. Its cognate antigen is unknown. Germline CDR1 and CDR2: ENHRY and SYGVKD. Trimming pared 7 bases from V and 3 bases from J, leaving 16 bases between. This CDR3 has 15 residues. The data stem from a study of CD8 T cells in ankylosing spondylitis. Libraries for TCR beta were made by quantitative 5'-RACE with molecular barcodes. TCRdb processed the 5' RACE reads anew with MiXCR; each CDR3 protein has one entry. The sample has some 840,000 distinct CDR3 sequences, about 12% seen once. Points from the study as a whole: Earlier authors reported some of these motif variants in reactive arthritis synovial fluid and blood. A TCR beta motif made of roughly eight highly homologous variants seemed typical of ankylosing spondylitis blood. Matched synovial fluid from ankylosing spondylitis patients was reported to be enriched for disease-linked clones.

The sample taken for sequencing was blood, either unsorted or a sorted T cell fraction (not recorded which). The origin of this receptor is a male donor with ankylosing spondylitis. The J gene is TRBJ2-1, the V gene TRBV10-3; perhaps D is TRBD1 or TRBD2 (5 bases each). CDR3 nucleotide sequence: TGTGCCATCACTTCTTTAGGGGACGGCTACAATGAGCAGTTCTTC. This sequence encodes CAITSLGDGYNEQFF.